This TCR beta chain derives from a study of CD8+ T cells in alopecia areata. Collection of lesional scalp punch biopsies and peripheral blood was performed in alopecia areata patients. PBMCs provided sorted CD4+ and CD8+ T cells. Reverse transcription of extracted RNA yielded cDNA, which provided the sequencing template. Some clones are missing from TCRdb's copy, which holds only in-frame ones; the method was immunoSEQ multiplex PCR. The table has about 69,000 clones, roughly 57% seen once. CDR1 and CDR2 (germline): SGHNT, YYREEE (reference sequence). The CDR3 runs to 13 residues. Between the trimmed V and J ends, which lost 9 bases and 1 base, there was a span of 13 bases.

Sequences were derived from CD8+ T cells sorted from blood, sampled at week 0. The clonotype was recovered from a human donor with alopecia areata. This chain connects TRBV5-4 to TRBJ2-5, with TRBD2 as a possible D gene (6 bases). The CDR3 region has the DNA TGTGCCACCCACTGGGACTCCCAAGAGACCCAGTACTTC. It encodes CATHWDSQETQYF. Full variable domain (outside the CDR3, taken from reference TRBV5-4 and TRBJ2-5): ETGVTQSPTHLIKTRGQQVTLRCSSQSGHNTVSWYQQALGQGPQFIFQYYREEENGRGNFPPRFSGLQFPNYSSELNVNALELDDSALYLCATHWDSQETQYFGPGTRLLVL.